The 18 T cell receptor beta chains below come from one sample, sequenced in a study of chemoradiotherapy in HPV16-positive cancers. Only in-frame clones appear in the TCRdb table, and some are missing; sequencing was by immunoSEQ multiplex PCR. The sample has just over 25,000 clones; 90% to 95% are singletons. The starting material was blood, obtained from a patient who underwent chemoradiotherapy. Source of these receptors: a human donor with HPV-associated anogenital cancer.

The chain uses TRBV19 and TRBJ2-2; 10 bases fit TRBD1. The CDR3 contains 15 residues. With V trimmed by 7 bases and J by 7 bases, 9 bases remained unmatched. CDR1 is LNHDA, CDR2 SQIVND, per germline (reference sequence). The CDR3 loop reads CASTYGGQGRGELFF. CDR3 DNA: TGTGCCAGTACCTACGGGGGACAGGGGCGCGGGGAGCTGTTTTTT. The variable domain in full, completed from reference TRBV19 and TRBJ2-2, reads DGGITQSPKYLFRKEGQNVTLSCEQNLNHDAMYWYRQDPGQGLRLIYYSQIVNDFQKGDIAEGYSVSREKKESFPLTVTSAQKNPTAFYLCASTYGGQGRGELFFGEGSRLTVL.

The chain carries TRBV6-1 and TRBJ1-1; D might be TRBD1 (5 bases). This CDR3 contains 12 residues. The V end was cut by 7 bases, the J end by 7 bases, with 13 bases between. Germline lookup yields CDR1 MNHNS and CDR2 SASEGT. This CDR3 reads CASTVGHGEAFF. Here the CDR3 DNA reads TGTGCCAGCACAGTTGGACATGGTGAAGCTTTCTTT.

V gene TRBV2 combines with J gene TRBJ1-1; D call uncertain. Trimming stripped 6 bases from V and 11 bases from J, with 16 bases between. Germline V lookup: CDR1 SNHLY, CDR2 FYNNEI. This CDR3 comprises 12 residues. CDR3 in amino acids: CASRGSRARAFF. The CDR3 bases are TGTGCCAGCAGAGGGTCTAGGGCCCGGGCTTTCTTT.

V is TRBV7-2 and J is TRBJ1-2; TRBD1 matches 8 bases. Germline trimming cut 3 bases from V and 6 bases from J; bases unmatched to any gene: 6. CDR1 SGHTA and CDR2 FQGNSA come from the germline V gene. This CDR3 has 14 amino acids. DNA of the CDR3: TGTGCCAGCAGCTTTACAGGGGGAGCGAATGGCTACACCTTC. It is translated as CASSFTGGANGYTF.

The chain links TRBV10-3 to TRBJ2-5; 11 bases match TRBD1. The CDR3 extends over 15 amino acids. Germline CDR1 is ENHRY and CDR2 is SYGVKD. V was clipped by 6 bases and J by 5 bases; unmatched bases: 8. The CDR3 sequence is CAIRGEDRGLETQYF. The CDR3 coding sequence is TGTGCCATCAGAGGGGAGGACAGGGGGCTGGAGACCCAGTACTTC.

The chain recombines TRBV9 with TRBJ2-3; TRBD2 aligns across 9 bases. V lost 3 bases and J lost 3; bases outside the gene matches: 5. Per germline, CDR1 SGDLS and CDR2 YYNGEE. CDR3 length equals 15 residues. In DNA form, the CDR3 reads TGTGCCAGCAGCGGTAGGGGACTAGCTACAGATACGCAGTATTTT. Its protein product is CASSGRGLATDTQYF.

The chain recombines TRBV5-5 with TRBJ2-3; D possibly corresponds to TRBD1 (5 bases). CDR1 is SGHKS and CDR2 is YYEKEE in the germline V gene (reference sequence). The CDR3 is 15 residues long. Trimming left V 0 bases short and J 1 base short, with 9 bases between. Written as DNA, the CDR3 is TGTGCCAGCAGCTTGGAGGGGCTACGCACAGATACGCAGTATTTT. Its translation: CASSLEGLRTDTQYF.

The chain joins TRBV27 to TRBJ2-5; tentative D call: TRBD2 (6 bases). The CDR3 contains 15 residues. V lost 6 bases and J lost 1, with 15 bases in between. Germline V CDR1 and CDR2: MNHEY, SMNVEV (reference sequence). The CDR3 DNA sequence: TGTGCCAGCAGCACCCACCGGGGGAGCCAAGAGACCCAGTACTTC. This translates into CASSTHRGSQETQYF.

The CDR3 loop is CASSLGRPGLADRSYEQYF. CDR3 sequence (DNA): TGTGCCAGCAGCTTAGGTCGGCCCGGACTAGCGGACCGCTCCTACGAGCAGTACTTC. V gene TRBV7-2 combines with J gene TRBJ2-7, with TRBD2 matching over 10 bases. Germline values: CDR1 SGHTA, CDR2 FQGNSA. The CDR3 runs 19 residues. With V trimmed by 1 base and J by 0 bases, 12 bases remained unmatched.

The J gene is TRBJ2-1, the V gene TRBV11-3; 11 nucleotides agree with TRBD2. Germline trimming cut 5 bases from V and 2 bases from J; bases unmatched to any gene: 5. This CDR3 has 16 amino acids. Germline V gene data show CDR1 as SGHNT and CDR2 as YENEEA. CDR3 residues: CASSRGTSGAYNEQFF. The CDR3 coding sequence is TGTGCCAGCAGCCGAGGGACTAGCGGCGCCTACAATGAGCAGTTCTTC.

The CDR3 loop is CASSIIPGTLNQPQHF. The CDR3, as DNA: TGTGCCAGTAGTATAATCCCGGGAACCTTAAATCAGCCCCAGCATTTT. The chain carries TRBV19 and TRBJ1-5; D not resolved. The germline gives CDR1 LNHDA, CDR2 SQIVND (reference sequence). This CDR3 is 16 amino acids long. Trimming took off 2 bases at V and 4 bases at J, with 15 bases between the two ends. Combining the CDR3 with reference TRBV19 and TRBJ1-5 gives the whole variable domain DGGITQSPKYLFRKEGQNVTLSCEQNLNHDAMYWYRQDPGQGLRLIYYSQIVNDFQKGDIAEGYSVSREKKESFPLTVTSAQKNPTAFYLCASSIIPGTLNQPQHFGDGTRLSIL.

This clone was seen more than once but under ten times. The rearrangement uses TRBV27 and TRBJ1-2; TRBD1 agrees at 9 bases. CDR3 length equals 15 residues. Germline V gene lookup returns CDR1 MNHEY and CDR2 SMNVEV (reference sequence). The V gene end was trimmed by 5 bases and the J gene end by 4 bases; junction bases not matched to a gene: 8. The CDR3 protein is CASSPRGTGIYGYTF. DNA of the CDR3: TGTGCCAGCAGTCCCCGCGGGACAGGGATCTATGGCTACACCTTC.

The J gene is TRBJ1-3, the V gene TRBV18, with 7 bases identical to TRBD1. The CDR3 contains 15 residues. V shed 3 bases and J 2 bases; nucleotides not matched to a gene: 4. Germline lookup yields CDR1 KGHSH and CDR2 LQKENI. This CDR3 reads CASSPPGGTGNTIYF. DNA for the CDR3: TGTGCCAGCTCACCTCCAGGGGGTACTGGAAACACCATATATTTT.

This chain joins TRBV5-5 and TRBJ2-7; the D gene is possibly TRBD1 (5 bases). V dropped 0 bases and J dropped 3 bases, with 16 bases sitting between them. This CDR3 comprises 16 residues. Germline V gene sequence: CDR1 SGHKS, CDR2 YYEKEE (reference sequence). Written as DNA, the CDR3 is TGTGCCAGCAGCTTGGCTCCTGACAGCCTTAGCTACGAGCAGTACTTC. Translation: CASSLAPDSLSYEQYF.

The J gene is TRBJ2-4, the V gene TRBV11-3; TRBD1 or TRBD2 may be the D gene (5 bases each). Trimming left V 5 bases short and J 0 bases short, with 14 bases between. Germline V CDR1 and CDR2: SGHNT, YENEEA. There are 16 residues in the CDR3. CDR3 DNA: TGTGCCAGCAGCCAAGTCCGGGACCGAGCCAAAAACATTCAGTACTTC. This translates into CASSQVRDRAKNIQYF.

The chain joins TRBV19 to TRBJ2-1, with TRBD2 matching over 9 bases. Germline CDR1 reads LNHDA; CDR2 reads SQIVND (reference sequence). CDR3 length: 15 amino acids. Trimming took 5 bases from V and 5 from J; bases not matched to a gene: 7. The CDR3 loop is CASSAQRGVDNEQFF. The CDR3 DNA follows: TGTGCCAGTAGTGCTCAGCGGGGGGTCGACAATGAGCAGTTCTTC.

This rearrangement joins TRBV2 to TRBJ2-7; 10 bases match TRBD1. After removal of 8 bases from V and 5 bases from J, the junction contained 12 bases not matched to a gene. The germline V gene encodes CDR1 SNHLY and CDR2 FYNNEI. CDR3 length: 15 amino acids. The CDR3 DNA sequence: TGTGCCAGCTTTCGCCCGGGACAGGGGTTAGACGAGCAGTACTTC. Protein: CASFRPGQGLDEQYF.

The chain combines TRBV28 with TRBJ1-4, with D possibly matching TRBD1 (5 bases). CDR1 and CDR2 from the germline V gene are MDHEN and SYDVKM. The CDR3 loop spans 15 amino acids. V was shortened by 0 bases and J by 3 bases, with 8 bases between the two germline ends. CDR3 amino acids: CASSLWGGANEKLFF. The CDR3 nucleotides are TGTGCCAGCAGTTTATGGGGGGGGGCTAATGAAAAACTGTTTTTT.